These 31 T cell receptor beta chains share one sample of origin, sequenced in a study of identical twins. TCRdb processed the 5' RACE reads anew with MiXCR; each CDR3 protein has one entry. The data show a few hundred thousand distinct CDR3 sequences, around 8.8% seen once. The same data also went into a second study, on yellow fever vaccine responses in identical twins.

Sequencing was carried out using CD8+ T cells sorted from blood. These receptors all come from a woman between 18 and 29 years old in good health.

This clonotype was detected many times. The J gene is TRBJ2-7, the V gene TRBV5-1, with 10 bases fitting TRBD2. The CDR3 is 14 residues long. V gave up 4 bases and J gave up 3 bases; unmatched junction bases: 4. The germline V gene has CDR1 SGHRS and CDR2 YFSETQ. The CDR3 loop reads CASSLAGADYEQYF. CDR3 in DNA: TGCGCCAGCAGCCTAGCGGGGGCCGACTACGAGCAGTACTTC.

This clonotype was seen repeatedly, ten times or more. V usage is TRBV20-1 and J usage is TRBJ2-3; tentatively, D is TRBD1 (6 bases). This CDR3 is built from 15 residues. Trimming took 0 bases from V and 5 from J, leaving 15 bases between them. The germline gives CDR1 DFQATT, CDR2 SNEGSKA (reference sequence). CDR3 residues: CSARDPVRGGDTQYF. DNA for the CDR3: TGCAGTGCTAGAGATCCGGTCAGGGGTGGAGATACGCAGTATTTT.

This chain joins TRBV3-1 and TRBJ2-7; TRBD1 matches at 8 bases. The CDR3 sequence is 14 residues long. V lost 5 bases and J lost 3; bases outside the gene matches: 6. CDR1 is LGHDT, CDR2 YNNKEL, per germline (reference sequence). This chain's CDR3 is CASSAGQVSYEQYF. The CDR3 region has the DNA TGTGCCAGCAGCGCGGGACAGGTGAGCTACGAGCAGTACTTC.

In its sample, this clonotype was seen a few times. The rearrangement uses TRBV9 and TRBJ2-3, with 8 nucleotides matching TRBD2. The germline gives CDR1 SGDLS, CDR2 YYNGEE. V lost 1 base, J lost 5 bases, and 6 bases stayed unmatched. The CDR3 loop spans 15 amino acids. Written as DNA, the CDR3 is TGTGCCAGCAGCGTATTCGGGGGGGTCCAAGATACGCAGTATTTT. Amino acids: CASSVFGGVQDTQYF.

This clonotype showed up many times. CDR3 nucleotides: TGTGCCAGCAGTTTCTCGGATTTAACTGAAGCTTTCTTT. Its translation is CASSFSDLTEAFF. The J gene is TRBJ1-1, the V gene TRBV27; no definite D call. The CDR3 totals 13 residues. The germline gives CDR1 MNHEY, CDR2 SMNVEV (reference sequence). Trimming shortened V by 3 bases and J by 5 bases, and 10 bases separated the two germline ends.

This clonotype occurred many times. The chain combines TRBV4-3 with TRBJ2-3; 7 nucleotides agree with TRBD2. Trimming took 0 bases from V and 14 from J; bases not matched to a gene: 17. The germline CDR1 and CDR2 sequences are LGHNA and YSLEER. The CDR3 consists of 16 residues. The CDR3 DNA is TGCGCCAGCAGCCAAGAACATTTTGAAGCGGGGACCCGGCGGTATTTT. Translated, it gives CASSQEHFEAGTRRYF.

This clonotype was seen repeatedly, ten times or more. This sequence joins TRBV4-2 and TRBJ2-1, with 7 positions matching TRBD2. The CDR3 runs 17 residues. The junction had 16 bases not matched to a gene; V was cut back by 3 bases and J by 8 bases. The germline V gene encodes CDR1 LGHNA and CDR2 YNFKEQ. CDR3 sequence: CASSHKPWRGNGDEQFF. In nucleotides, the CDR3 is TGTGCCAGCAGCCATAAGCCCTGGCGGGGGAATGGCGATGAGCAGTTCTTC.

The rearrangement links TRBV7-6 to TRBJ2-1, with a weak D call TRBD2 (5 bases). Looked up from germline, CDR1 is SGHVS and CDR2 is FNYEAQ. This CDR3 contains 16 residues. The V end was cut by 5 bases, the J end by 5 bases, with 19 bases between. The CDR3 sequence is CASSLLPMGSHNEQFF. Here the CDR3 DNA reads TGTGCCAGCAGCCTCCTCCCAATGGGGAGCCACAATGAGCAGTTCTTC.

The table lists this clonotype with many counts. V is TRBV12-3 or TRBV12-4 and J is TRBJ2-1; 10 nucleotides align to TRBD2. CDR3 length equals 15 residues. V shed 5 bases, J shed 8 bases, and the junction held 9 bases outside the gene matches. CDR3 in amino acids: CASSPPQREGDEQFF. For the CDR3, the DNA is TGTGCCAGCAGTCCCCCCCAGCGGGAGGGCGATGAGCAGTTCTTC.

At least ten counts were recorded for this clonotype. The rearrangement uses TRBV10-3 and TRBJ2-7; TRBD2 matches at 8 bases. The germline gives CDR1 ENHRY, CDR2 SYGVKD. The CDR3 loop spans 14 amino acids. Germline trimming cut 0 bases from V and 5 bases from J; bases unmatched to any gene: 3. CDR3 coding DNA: TGTGCCATCAGTGAGTCCGGGACTAGTAACGAGCAGTACTTC. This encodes CAISESGTSNEQYF.

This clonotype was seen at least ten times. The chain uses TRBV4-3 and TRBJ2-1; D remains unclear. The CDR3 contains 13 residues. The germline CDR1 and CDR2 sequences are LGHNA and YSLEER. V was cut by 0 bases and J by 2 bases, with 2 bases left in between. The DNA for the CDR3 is TGCGCCAGCAGCCAAGACGCCTACAATGAGCAGTTCTTC. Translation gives CASSQDAYNEQFF.

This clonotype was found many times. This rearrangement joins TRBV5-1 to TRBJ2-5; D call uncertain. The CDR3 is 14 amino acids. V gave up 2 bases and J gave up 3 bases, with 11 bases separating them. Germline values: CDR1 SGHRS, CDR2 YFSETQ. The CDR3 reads CASSFNGPEETQYF. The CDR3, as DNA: TGCGCCAGCAGCTTTAACGGGCCCGAAGAGACCCAGTACTTC. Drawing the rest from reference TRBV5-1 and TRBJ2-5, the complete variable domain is KAGVTQTPRYLIKTRGQQVTLSCSPISGHRSVSWYQQTPGQGLQFLFEYFSETQRNKGNFPGRFSGRQFSNSRSEMNVSTLELGDSALYLCASSFNGPEETQYFGPGTRLLVL.

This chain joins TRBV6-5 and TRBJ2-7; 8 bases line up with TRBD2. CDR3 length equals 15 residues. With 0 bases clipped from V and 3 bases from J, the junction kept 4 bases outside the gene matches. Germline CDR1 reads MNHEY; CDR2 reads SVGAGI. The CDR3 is CASSYSRGLDYEQYF. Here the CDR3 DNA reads TGTGCCAGCAGTTACTCGAGGGGACTAGACTACGAGCAGTACTTC.

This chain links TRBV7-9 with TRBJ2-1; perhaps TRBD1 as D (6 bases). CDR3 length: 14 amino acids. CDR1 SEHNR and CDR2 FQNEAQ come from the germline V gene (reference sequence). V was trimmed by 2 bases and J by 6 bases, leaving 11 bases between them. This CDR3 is CASSLTGNRNEQFF. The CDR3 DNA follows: TGTGCCAGCAGCTTAACAGGGAACCGCAATGAGCAGTTCTTC.

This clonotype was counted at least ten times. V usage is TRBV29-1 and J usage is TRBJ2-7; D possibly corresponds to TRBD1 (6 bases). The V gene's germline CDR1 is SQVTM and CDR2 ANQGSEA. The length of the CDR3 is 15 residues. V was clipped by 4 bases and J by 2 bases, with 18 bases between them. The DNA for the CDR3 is TGCAGCGTTGTACAATTAGGGGGAAAGACCTACGAGCAGTACTTC. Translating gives CSVVQLGGKTYEQYF.

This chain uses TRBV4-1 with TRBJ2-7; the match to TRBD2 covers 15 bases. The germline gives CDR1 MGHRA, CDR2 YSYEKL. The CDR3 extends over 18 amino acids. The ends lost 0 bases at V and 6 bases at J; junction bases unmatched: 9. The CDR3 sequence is CASSQDPRTSGRAGEQYF. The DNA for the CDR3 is TGCGCCAGCAGCCAAGATCCGCGGACTAGCGGGAGGGCCGGCGAGCAGTACTTC.

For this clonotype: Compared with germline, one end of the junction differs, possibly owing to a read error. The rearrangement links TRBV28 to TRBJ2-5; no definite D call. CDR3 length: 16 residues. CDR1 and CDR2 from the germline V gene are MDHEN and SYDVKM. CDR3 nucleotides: TGTGCCAGCAGGAGACGTGAACACCTCACGCAAGGGACCCAGTACTTC. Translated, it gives CASRRREHLTQGTQYF.

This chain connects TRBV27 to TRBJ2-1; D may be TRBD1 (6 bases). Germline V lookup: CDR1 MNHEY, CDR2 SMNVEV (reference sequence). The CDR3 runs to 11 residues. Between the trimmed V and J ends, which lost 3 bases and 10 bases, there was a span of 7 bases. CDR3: CASSFGTEQFF. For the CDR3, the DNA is TGTGCCAGCAGTTTCGGGACAGAGCAGTTCTTC.

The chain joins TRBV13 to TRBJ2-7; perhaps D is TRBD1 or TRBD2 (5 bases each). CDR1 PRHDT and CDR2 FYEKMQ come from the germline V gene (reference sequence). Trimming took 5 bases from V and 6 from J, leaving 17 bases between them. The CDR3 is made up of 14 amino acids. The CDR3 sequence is CASSLEGPGSEQYF. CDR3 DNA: TGTGCCAGCAGCCTCGAGGGGCCTGGGAGCGAGCAGTACTTC. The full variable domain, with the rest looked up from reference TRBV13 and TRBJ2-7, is AAGVIQSPRHLIKEKRETATLKCYPIPRHDTVYWYQQGPGQDPQFLISFYEKMQSDKGSIPDRFSAQQFSDYHSELNMSSLELGDSALYFCASSLEGPGSEQYFGPGTRLTVT.

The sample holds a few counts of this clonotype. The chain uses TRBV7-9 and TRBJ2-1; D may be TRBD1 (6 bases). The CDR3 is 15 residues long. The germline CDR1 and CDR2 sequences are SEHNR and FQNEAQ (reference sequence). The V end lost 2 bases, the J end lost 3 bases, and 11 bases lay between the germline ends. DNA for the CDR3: TGTGCCAGCAGCTTAACGGACAGCTACTACAATGAGCAGTTCTTC. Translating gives CASSLTDSYYNEQFF.

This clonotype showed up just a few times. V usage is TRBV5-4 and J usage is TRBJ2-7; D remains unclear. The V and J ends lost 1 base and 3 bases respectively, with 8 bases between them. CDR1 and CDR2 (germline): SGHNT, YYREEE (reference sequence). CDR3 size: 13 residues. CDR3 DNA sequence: TGTGCCAGCAGCTTGCAGGCAGGCTACGAGCAGTACTTC. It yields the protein CASSLQAGYEQYF. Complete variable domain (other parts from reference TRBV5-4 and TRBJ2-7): ETGVTQSPTHLIKTRGQQVTLRCSSQSGHNTVSWYQQALGQGPQFIFQYYREEENGRGNFPPRFSGLQFPNYSSELNVNALELDDSALYLCASSLQAGYEQYFGPGTRLTVT.

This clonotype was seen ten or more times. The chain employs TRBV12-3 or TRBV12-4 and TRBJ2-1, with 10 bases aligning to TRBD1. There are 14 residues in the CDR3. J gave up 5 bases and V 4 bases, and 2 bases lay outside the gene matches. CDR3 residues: CASSWTGGDNEQFF. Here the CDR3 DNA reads TGTGCCAGCAGTTGGACAGGGGGAGACAATGAGCAGTTCTTC.

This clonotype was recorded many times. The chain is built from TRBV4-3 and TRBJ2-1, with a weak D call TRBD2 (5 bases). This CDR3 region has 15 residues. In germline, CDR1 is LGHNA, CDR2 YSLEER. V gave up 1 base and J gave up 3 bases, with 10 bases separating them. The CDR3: CASSQGLDFYNEQFF. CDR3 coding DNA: TGCGCCAGCAGCCAAGGGCTGGACTTCTACAATGAGCAGTTCTTC.

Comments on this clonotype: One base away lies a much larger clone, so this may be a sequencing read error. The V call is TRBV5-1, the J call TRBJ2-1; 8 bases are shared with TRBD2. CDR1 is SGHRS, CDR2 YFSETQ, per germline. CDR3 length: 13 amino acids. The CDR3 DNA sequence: TGCGCCGGCAGCCCGGGACTAGTCTATGAGCAGTTCTTC. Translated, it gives CAGSPGLVYEQFF.

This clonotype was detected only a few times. This CDR3 is CSAREDGTVGETQYF. The CDR3 nucleotides read TGCAGTGCTAGAGAGGATGGAACTGTCGGGGAGACCCAGTACTTC. The rearrangement uses TRBV20-1 and TRBJ2-5; D is unresolved. V was trimmed by 0 bases and J by 5 bases, leaving 16 bases between them. Germline values: CDR1 DFQATT, CDR2 SNEGSKA (reference sequence). The CDR3 is made up of 15 amino acids.

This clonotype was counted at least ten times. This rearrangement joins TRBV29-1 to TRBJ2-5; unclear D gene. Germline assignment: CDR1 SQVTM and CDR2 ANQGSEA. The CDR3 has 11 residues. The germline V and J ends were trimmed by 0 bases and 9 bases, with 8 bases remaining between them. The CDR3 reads CSVEDLLSQYF. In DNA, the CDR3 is TGCAGCGTTGAAGACCTCCTGTCCCAGTACTTC. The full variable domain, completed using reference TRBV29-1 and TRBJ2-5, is SAVISQKPSRDICQRGTSLTIQCQVDSQVTMMFWYRQQPGQSLTLIATANQGSEATYESGFVIDKFPISRPNLTFSTLTVSNMSPEDSSIYLCSVEDLLSQYFGPGTRLLVL.

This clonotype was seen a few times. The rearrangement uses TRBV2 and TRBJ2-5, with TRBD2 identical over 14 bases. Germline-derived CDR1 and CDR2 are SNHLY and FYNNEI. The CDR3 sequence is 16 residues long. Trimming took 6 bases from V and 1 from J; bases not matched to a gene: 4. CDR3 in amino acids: CASRRLAGGTQETQYF. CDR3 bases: TGTGCCAGCAGGAGACTAGCGGGAGGGACCCAAGAGACCCAGTACTTC.

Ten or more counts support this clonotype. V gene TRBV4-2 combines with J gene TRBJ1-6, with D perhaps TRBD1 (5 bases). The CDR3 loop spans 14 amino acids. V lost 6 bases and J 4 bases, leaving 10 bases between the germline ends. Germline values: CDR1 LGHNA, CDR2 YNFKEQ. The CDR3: CASSLDTYNSPLHF. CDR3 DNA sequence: TGTGCCAGCAGTCTGGACACTTATAATTCACCCCTCCACTTT.

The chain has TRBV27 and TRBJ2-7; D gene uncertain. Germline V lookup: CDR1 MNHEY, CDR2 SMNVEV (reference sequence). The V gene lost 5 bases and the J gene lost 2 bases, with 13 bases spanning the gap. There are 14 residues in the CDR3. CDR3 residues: CASSPIEATYEQYF. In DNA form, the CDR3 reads TGTGCCAGCAGTCCCATCGAGGCAACCTACGAGCAGTACTTC.

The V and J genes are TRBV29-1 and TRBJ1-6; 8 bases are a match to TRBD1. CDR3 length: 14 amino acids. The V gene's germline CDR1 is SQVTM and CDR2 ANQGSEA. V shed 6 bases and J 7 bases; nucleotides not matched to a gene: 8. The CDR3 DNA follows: TGCAGCGTCCCCGGGACAGGCGAAAATTCACCCCTCCACTTT. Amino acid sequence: CSVPGTGENSPLHF.

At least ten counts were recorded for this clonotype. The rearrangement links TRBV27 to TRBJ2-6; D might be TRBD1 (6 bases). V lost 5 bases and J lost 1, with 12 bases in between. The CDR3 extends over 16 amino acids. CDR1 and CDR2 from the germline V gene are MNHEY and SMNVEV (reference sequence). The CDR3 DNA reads TGTGCCAGCAGTACTCCACAGGGTTCTGGGGCCAACGTCCTGACTTTC. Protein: CASSTPQGSGANVLTF.